This T cell receptor beta chain was sequenced for a study of human T cells and chemical hapten exposure. Study as a whole: After 6 days, upper back 0.01% DPC patch tests were scored. Study outcomes and limitations: Compared with pre-sensitization or healthy control sets, expanded TCRs clustered more.

Each CDR3 protein is one row after TCRdb ran MiXCR on the RACE reads. The data show over 300,000 distinct CDR3 sequences, with approximately 5% seen just once and 2.6% held by the top ten. The germline V and J ends were trimmed by 4 bases and 8 bases, with 15 bases remaining between them. This CDR3 contains 14 residues. To note about this clonotype: Its antigen remains unknown.

The time point is: pre-sensitization, week 0. Treatment reported: therapeutic diphenylcyclopropenone sensitization with weekly scalp DPC. Sequenced here: whole blood, sampled in connection with sensitization to the hapten diphenylcyclopropenone (DPC). The TCR originated in a woman between 45 and 65 years old with alopecia areata. Some clones in this sample may be carry-over from other donors' samples. The chain links TRBV12-3 or TRBV12-4 to TRBJ1-5; D remains unclear. CDR3 nucleotide sequence: TGTGCCAGCAGTTCGACGGCGATAATAGAGCCCCAGCATTTT. It translates to CASSSTAIIEPQHF.